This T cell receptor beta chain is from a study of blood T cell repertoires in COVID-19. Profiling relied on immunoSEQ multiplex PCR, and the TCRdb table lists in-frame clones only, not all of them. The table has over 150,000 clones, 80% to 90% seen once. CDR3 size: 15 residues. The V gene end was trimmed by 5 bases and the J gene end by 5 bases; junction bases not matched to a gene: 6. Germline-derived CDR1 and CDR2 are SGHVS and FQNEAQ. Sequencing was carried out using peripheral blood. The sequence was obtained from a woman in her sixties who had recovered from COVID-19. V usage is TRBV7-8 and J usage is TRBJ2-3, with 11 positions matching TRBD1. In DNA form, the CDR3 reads TGTGCCAGCAGCCTAGGGGGGACAGGGGGAGATACGCAGTATTTT. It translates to CASSLGGTGGDTQYF.